A selection of T cell receptor beta chains follows, all from one sample in a study of blood T cell repertoires in COVID-19. Data came from immunoSEQ multiplex PCR; TCRdb stores just in-frame clones and leaves some out. In the table there are 200,000 or so clones, approximately 80% of which are singletons. Sequencing was performed on peripheral blood. The receptors were sampled from a human donor in a cohort sampled during active COVID-19. The CDR3 runs from the conserved cysteine through the conserved F or W. The D gene is left open where the match is weak. Rows may omit the clone size; those that give it use once, few, many or a size class.

J | D | V | size | CDR3 | DNA
TRBJ2-4 | . | TRBV4-1 | . | CASSQGELRGFWENIQYF | TGCGCCAGCAGCCAAGGTGAACTCAGGGGCTTTTGGGAAAACATTCAGTACTTC
TRBJ2-3 | . | TRBV5-5 | . | CASSLGQTDTQYF | TGTGCCAGCAGCTTGGGGCAGACAGATACGCAGTATTTT
TRBJ2-2 | . | TRBV11-3 | few | CASSWSTNTGELFF | TGTGCCAGCAGCTGGAGTACGAACACCGGGGAGCTGTTTTTT
TRBJ2-5 | . | TRBV3-1/TRBV3-2 | . | CASSQVSGTQYF | TGTGCCAGCAGCCAAGTCTCAGGGACCCAGTACTTC
TRBJ2-3 | TRBD2 | TRBV7-9 | once | CASSSFASGRTDTQYF | TGTGCCAGCAGCTCTTTTGCTAGCGGACGCACAGATACGCAGTATTTT
TRBJ1-5 | . | TRBV5-6 | . | CASSLMWSSSNQPQHF | TGTGCCAGCAGCTTGATGTGGTCCAGTTCAAATCAGCCCCAGCATTTT
TRBJ2-5 | . | TRBV12-3/TRBV12-4 | . | CASRPDSETQYF | TGTGCCAGCAGGCCGGACTCAGAGACCCAGTACTTC
TRBJ2-1 | . | TRBV28 | . | CASSLGGKAYNEQFF | TGTGCCAGCAGTTTAGGAGGTAAGGCCTACAATGAGCAGTTCTTC
TRBJ2-1 | . | TRBV3-1/TRBV3-2 | . | CASSQEGAYGEQFF | TGTGCCAGCAGCCAAGAGGGGGCGTACGGTGAGCAGTTCTTC
TRBJ1-1 | . | TRBV5-1 | . | CASSLVGGKYTEAFF | TGCGCCAGCAGCTTGGTCGGAGGGAAGTACACTGAAGCTTTCTTT
TRBJ2-5 | TRBD1 | TRBV28 | once | CASTSYRGRETQYF | TGTGCCAGCACTTCTTACAGGGGGCGAGAGACCCAGTACTTC
TRBJ1-3 | TRBD1 | TRBV19 | . | CASSKPGQGHPSGNTIYF | TGTGCCAGTAGTAAGCCGGGACAGGGGCATCCCTCTGGAAACACCATATATTTT
TRBJ1-5 | . | TRBV19 | . | CASSIGRQLYSNQPQHF | TGTGCCAGTAGTATAGGCCGCCAACTTTATAGCAATCAGCCCCAGCATTTT
TRBJ2-4 | . | TRBV6-5 | . | CASSRTGFGNIQYF | TGTGCCAGCAGTAGAACAGGGTTTGGAAACATTCAGTACTTC
TRBJ2-3 | TRBD2 | TRBV9 | . | CASSLGTGGASTDTQYF | TGTGCCAGCAGTCTGGGCACGGGAGGGGCTAGCACAGATACGCAGTATTTT
TRBJ1-5 | . | TRBV19 | . | CASSPSGGWQPQHF | TGTGCCAGTAGTCCCAGCGGAGGGTGGCAGCCCCAGCATTTT
TRBJ2-2 | TRBD1 | TRBV5-4 | . | CASSLRTGGTGELFF | TGTGCCAGCAGCCTCCGGACAGGGGGGACCGGGGAGCTGTTTTTT
TRBJ1-6 | . | TRBV19 | . | CASSITGESRSPLHF | TGTGCCAGTAGTATAACGGGTGAGAGTCGCTCACCCCTCCACTTT
TRBJ1-5 | . | TRBV19 | few | CASNPGFNQPQHF | TGTGCCAGTAATCCGGGGTTCAATCAGCCCCAGCATTTT
TRBJ2-5 | TRBD2 | TRBV7-9 | . | CASRNNWGTPGGEETQYF | TGTGCCAGCAGAAACAACTGGGGGACCCCGGGAGGGGAAGAGACCCAGTACTTC
TRBJ2-1 | TRBD2 | TRBV6-1 | . | CASGGTAAGVRINEQFF | TGTGCCAGCGGTGGGACGGCGGCGGGGGTACGTATCAATGAGCAGTTCTTC
TRBJ1-6 | . | TRBV12-5 | . | CASGFLGRNNSPLHF | TGTGCTAGTGGTTTTCTTGGCCGAAATAATTCACCCCTCCACTTT
TRBJ2-2 | . | TRBV19 | many | CASSTNRNTGELFF | TGTGCCAGTAGCACCAACAGGAACACCGGGGAGCTGTTTTTT
TRBJ1-1 | . | TRBV7-9 | . | CASSGQTHEAFF | TGTGCCAGCAGCGGACAGACACATGAAGCTTTCTTT
TRBJ1-5 | . | TRBV28 | once | CASREGLYQPQHF | TGTGCCAGCAGGGAGGGGCTTTATCAGCCCCAGCATTTT
TRBJ1-2 | . | TRBV3-1/TRBV3-2 | . | CASSQGGIVGYTF | TGTGCCAGCAGCCAAGGAGGCATAGTTGGCTACACCTTC
TRBJ2-7 | TRBD2 | TRBV3-1/TRBV3-2 | once | CASSHVPGLAGYRGMYF | TGTGCCAGCAGCCACGTCCCGGGACTAGCGGGCTACAGAGGCATGTACTTC
TRBJ1-4 | TRBD1 | TRBV12-3/TRBV12-4 | . | CASSPGTEKKLFF | TGTGCCAGCAGTCCAGGGACAGAAAAAAAACTGTTTTTT
TRBJ1-2 | TRBD1 | TRBV15 | . | CATSRARQGADGYTF | TGTGCCACCAGCAGAGCCCGACAGGGGGCGGATGGCTACACCTTC
TRBJ2-5 | . | TRBV7-2 | . | CASSLAGQGFETQYF | TGTGCCAGCAGCTTAGCGGGGCAGGGCTTTGAGACCCAGTACTTC
TRBJ2-7 | TRBD1 | TRBV18 | . | CASSQPLIQDRPDPYEQYF | TGTGCCAGCTCACAACCTTTAATCCAGGACAGGCCTGATCCCTACGAGCAGTACTTC
TRBJ1-1 | TRBD1 | TRBV18 | . | CASSRDRDVEAFF | TGTGCCAGCTCACGGGACAGGGACGTGGAAGCTTTCTTT
TRBJ2-5 | . | TRBV19 | . | CASRPHSRGETQYF | TGTGCCAGTAGGCCCCACTCGAGGGGGGAGACCCAGTACTTC
TRBJ2-5 | . | TRBV7-2 | . | CASSPIPGTYGETQYF | TGTGCCAGCAGCCCCATCCCCGGGACTTACGGAGAGACCCAGTACTTC
TRBJ2-1 | . | TRBV5-4 | . | CASSLEPGVSYNEQFF | TGTGCCAGCAGCTTGGAACCGGGAGTTTCCTACAATGAGCAGTTCTTC
TRBJ2-2 | . | TRBV12-3/TRBV12-4 | once | CASRFLTGELFF | TGTGCCAGCAGGTTCCTAACCGGGGAGCTGTTTTTT
TRBJ1-1 | TRBD1 | TRBV5-1 | . | CASSSWAGGTEAFF | TGCGCCAGCAGCAGCTGGGCAGGGGGCACTGAAGCTTTCTTT
TRBJ1-5 | TRBD1 | TRBV2 | . | CASSGQGASQPQHF | TGTGCCAGTTCCGGACAGGGGGCTTCTCAGCCCCAGCATTTT
TRBJ1-2 | . | TRBV5-1 | . | CASSLAKAARANYGYTF | TGCGCCAGCAGCTTGGCCAAGGCCGCAAGAGCGAACTATGGCTACACCTTC
TRBJ1-2 | TRBD1 | TRBV11-2 | . | CASSSDRGRAYGYTF | TGTGCCAGCAGCTCGGACAGGGGAAGGGCCTATGGCTACACCTTC
TRBJ1-2 | . | TRBV5-8 | . | CAIIVLGSYGYTF | TGTGCCATCATAGTACTTGGTTCCTATGGCTACACCTTC
TRBJ2-1 | . | TRBV21-1 | . | CASSRLKLAGSTKCVQFF | TGTGCCAGCAGTCGCCTTAAACTAGCGGGAAGTACGAAGTGCGTGCAGTTCTTC
TRBJ1-2 | . | TRBV12-3/TRBV12-4 | . | CASSFTEYGYTF | TGTGCCAGCAGTTTCACAGAGTATGGCTACACCTTC
TRBJ2-7 | TRBD1 | TRBV5-1 | . | CASSFSTGDHEQYF | TGCGCCAGCAGCTTTTCTACAGGGGACCACGAGCAGTACTTC
TRBJ2-5 | . | TRBV3-1/TRBV3-2 | . | CASSLRPGAQYF | TGTGCCAGCAGCCTAAGACCCGGGGCCCAGTACTTC
TRBJ2-1 | TRBD2 | TRBV7-9 | . | CASSTHSGRSDEQFF | TGTGCCAGCAGCACACATAGCGGGAGGAGTGATGAGCAGTTCTTC
TRBJ2-2 | . | TRBV19 | . | CASSRANTGELFF | TGTGCCAGTTCGAGGGCGAACACCGGGGAGCTGTTTTTT
TRBJ2-3 | . | TRBV10-3 | . | CAIAPVSTDTQYF | TGTGCCATCGCACCGGTTAGCACAGATACGCAGTATTTT
TRBJ1-3 | . | TRBV6-6 | . | CASSRTDGNTIYF | TGTGCCAGCAGCAGGACAGACGGAAACACCATATATTTT
TRBJ2-5 | TRBD1 | TRBV7-8 | . | CASSSGRGPRQETQYF | TGTGCCAGCAGCTCCGGCAGGGGGCCCCGCCAAGAGACCCAGTACTTC
TRBJ1-4 | . | TRBV14 | . | CASSLGGGSNEKLFF | TGTGCCAGCAGCCTGGGCGGGGGCTCTAATGAAAAACTGTTTTTT
TRBJ2-1 | TRBD2 | TRBV6-4 | few | CASSDSPWTSGSTYNEQFF | TGTGCCAGCAGTGACTCCCCTTGGACTAGCGGGAGCACCTACAATGAGCAGTTCTTC
TRBJ2-1 | TRBD1 | TRBV29-1 | . | CSAYRGANEQFF | TGCAGCGCATACAGGGGGGCAAATGAGCAGTTCTTC
TRBJ2-3 | . | TRBV3-1/TRBV3-2 | . | CASRLTDTQYF | TGTGCCAGCAGATTAACAGATACGCAGTATTTT
TRBJ2-1 | TRBD1 | TRBV7-8 | . | CASSFSQGVEQFF | TGTGCCAGCAGCTTTTCTCAGGGGGTTGAGCAGTTCTTC
TRBJ2-7 | TRBD2 | TRBV5-1 | . | CASSAGLAGGPNYEQYF | TGCGCCAGCAGCGCCGGACTAGCGGGAGGCCCAAACTACGAGCAGTACTTC
TRBJ2-1 | . | TRBV28 | . | CASSLGGRVRSEQFF | TGTGCCAGCAGTTTGGGGGGACGGGTCAGGTCTGAGCAGTTCTTC
TRBJ2-3 | TRBD2 | TRBV19 | . | CASRSGGWSDTQYF | TGTGCCAGTCGTAGCGGGGGGTGGTCAGATACGCAGTATTTT